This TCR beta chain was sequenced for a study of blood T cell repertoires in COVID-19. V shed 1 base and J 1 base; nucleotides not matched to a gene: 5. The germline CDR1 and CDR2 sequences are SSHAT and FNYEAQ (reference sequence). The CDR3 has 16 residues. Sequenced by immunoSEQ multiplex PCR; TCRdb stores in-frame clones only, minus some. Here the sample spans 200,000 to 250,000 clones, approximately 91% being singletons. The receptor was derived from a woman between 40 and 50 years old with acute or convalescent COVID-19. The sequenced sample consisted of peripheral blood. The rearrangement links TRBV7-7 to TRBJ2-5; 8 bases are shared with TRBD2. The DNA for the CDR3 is TGTGCCAGCAGCTTAGGGCGGGGGGCCCTCCAAGAGACCCAGTACTTC. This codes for CASSLGRGALQETQYF.